The 7 T cell receptor beta chains listed next were all sequenced from one sample in a study of Graves' ophthalmopathy and Graves' hyperthyroidism. TCR beta CDR3 amplification used RNA transcripts. An initial RT-PCR round employing HTBI primers preceded a second-round multiplex PCR. In TCRdb, the multiplex PCR reads were re-called with MiXCR into one record per CDR3 protein. Found here are 650,000 to 900,000 distinct CDR3 sequences, roughly 40% of them singletons; the top ten hold approximately 43%. Sample: peripheral blood. The receptors originated from an adult man with Graves' ophthalmopathy.

This clonotype came up many times. The genes are TRBV20-1 and TRBJ1-2, with D possibly matching TRBD1 (6 bases). V was shortened by 5 bases and J by 0 bases, with 10 bases between the two germline ends. This CDR3 region has 13 residues. Germline V CDR1 and CDR2: DFQATT, SNEGSKA (reference sequence). The DNA of the CDR3 is TGCAGTGCTCGGGACATCTCTAACTATGGCTACACCTTC. Translating it yields CSARDISNYGYTF.

This clonotype was seen a few times. The chain uses TRBV20-1 and TRBJ2-7; possible D gene TRBD1, 5 bases. V dropped 6 bases and J dropped 2 bases, with 8 bases sitting between them. This CDR3 comprises 11 residues. Per the germline V gene, CDR1 is DFQATT and CDR2 is SNEGSKA (reference sequence). The CDR3 spells CSAEGAYEQYF. CDR3 in DNA: TGCAGTGCCGAAGGGGCCTACGAGCAGTACTTC.

In nucleotides, the CDR3 is TGCGCCAGCAGCCAAGATCATGGACAGGGGAGTTCCTGGCAGTACTTC. It specifies CASSQDHGQGSSWQYF. V gene TRBV5-1 combines with J gene TRBJ2-7; 9 bases fit TRBD1. This CDR3 contains 16 residues. Looked up from germline, CDR1 is SGHRS and CDR2 is YFSETQ. V shed 4 bases, J shed 9 bases, and the junction held 17 bases outside the gene matches.

This clonotype was observed a handful of times. The rearrangement joins TRBV20-1 to TRBJ2-7; D possibly corresponds to TRBD1 (6 bases). The V gene's germline CDR1 is DFQATT and CDR2 SNEGSKA (reference sequence). The V gene lost 6 bases and the J gene lost 0 bases, with 9 bases spanning the gap. The CDR3 sequence is 12 residues long. Here the CDR3 reads CSAVGHSYEQYF. CDR3 bases: TGCAGTGCGGTGGGACACTCCTACGAGCAGTACTTC.

A few counts support this clonotype. This rearrangement joins TRBV20-1 to TRBJ2-6, with no clear D. V dropped 0 bases and J dropped 1 base, with 7 bases sitting between them. This CDR3 comprises 15 residues. The germline V gene has CDR1 DFQATT and CDR2 SNEGSKA (reference sequence). The CDR3 coding sequence is TGCAGTGCTAGAGATCGCGCGTCTGGGGCCAACGTCCTGACTTTC. Its protein is CSARDRASGANVLTF.

This clonotype was detected ten times or more. V usage is TRBV24-1 and J usage is TRBJ2-5; TRBD1 aligns across 10 bases. The J segment lost 5 bases and the V segment lost 9 bases, leaving 5 bases of the junction unmatched. In germline, CDR1 is KGHDR, CDR2 SFDVKD. The CDR3 is 13 amino acids. CDR3 loop: CATGQGVLETQYF. The CDR3, as DNA: TGTGCCACCGGACAGGGGGTCCTCGAGACCCAGTACTTC.

This clonotype was detected ten times or more. The chain employs TRBV7-2 and TRBJ2-7; 8 positions agree with TRBD2. Germline-derived CDR1 and CDR2 are SGHTA and FQGNSA. The CDR3 length is 13 residues. Trimming removed 5 bases from V and 3 bases from J; junction bases left unmatched: 3. The CDR3 spells CASSPGLVYEQYF. CDR3 nucleotide sequence: TGTGCCAGCAGCCCGGGACTAGTCTACGAGCAGTACTTC.